This T cell receptor beta chain was retrieved from a study of T cell responses to AZD1222 COVID-19 vaccine. General study findings and limits: Baseline antibody screening turned up just a handful of seropositive AZD1222 recipients.

Using immunoSEQ multiplex PCR, the repertoire was profiled, and TCRdb retains in-frame clones only, with some absent. The sample has 95,000 to 150,000 clones; around 90% are singletons. Germline V gene lookup returns CDR1 LNHNV and CDR2 YYDKDF (reference sequence). V was pared by 1 base and J by 9 bases, with 10 bases between. The CDR3 totals 13 residues. This clone was observed a single time. Its matching antigen is unknown. The chain recombines TRBV15 with TRBJ2-1; D uncertain. Sequences were derived from peripheral blood, sampled 28 days after the second AZD1222 dose. This clonotype was sampled from an adult who received the AZD1222 COVID-19 vaccine. CDR3 in DNA: TGTGCCACCAGCAGAGCCGACCTCGGTGAGCAGTTCTTC. It is translated as CATSRADLGEQFF.